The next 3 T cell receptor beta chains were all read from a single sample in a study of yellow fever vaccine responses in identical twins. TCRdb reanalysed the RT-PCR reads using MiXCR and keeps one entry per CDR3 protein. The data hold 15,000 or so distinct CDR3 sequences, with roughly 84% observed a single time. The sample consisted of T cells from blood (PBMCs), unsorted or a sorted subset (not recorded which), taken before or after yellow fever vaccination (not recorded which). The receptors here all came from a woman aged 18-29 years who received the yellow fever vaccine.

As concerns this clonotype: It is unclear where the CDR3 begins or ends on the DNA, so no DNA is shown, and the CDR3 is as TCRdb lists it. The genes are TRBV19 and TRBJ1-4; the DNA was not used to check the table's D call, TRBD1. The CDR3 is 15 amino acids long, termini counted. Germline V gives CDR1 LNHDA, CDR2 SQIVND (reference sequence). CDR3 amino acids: CATQPDSLNEKLFFF.

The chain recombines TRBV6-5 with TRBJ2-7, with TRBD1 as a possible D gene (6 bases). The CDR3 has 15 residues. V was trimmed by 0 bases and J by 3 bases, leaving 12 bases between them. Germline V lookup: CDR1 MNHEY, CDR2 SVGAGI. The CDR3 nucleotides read TGTGCCAGCAGTTACTCGTGGACAGCCTTCTACGAGCAGTACTTC. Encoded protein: CASSYSWTAFYEQYF.

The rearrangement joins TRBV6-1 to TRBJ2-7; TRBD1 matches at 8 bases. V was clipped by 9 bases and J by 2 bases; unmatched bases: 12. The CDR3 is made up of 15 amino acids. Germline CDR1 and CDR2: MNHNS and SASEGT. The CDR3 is CASIAGTGSPYEQYV. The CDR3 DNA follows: TGTGCCAGTATAGCCGGGACAGGATCCCCCTACGAGCAGTACGTC.